The T cell receptor (beta chain) under discussion was sequenced for a study of blood T cell repertoires in COVID-19. Looking at the study overall: The United States, Italy and Spain provided the acute and convalescent COVID-19 samples.

This CDR3 comprises 12 residues. V was pared by 8 bases and J by 2 bases, with 9 bases between. Looked up from germline, CDR1 is MNHEY and CDR2 is SVGAGI. Seattle's cohort entered during active infection and was followed longitudinally. TCRdb's copy holds only in-frame clones and misses some; the assay was immunoSEQ multiplex PCR. The sample has about 170,000 clones; 70% to 90% are singletons. J is TRBJ1-2 and V is TRBV6-5; D remains ambiguous. This clonotype was sampled from a woman of 80 years or more with COVID-19, enrolled during active disease. Sample: peripheral blood. CDR3 sequence: CASGEGNYGYTF. In nucleotides, the CDR3 is TGTGCCAGCGGGGAGGGAAACTATGGCTACACCTTC.